Here is one TCR beta chain with its context. TCRdb keeps only in-frame clones here, not all; method: immunoSEQ multiplex PCR. The table has just over 40,000 clones, around 88% seen once. These data originate in a study of T cells in narcolepsy. Germline V CDR1 and CDR2: SNHLY, FYNNEI. The CDR3 runs 15 residues. Trimming at V came to 4 bases and at J to 5 bases, leaving 6 bases not matched to a gene. V usage is TRBV2 and J usage is TRBJ1-1; 11 bases align to TRBD1. What was sequenced was CD45RA- memory CD4+ T cells from PBMCs. This TCR derives from a human donor with narcolepsy. CDR3 in DNA: TGTGCCAGCAGTGTTGGACAGGGGGCGCGAACTGAAGCTTTCTTT. It translates to CASSVGQGARTEAFF.